This is a list of T cell receptor beta chains from one sample in a study of T cell changes during pregnancy in multiple sclerosis. Produced via immunoSEQ multiplex PCR; TCRdb's table is partial and in-frame only. The sample includes 61,000 or so clones, about 94% of them seen just once. The source was CD4+ T cells from peripheral blood mononuclear cells, collected before pregnancy. The origin of the receptors is a female donor with multiple sclerosis, enrolled in a pregnancy study. Both conserved end residues are part of each CDR3.

v_call	j_call	cdr3_aa
TRBV6-5	TRBJ2-3	CASSYSGQGLRDTQYF
TRBV19	TRBJ2-6	CATLALGANVLTF
TRBV5-4	TRBJ1-5	CASSSPGQPQHF
TRBV18	TRBJ2-1	CASSLEGRATYNEQFF
TRBV18	TRBJ2-7	CASSPEGGNYEQYF
TRBV25-1	TRBJ1-2	CASSSGTTAYGYTF
TRBV4-2	TRBJ1-1	CASSQDQGAGTEAFF
TRBV27	TRBJ1-2	CASSPRDRGGHGYTF
TRBV9	TRBJ1-2	CASSVARTGANYGYTF
TRBV27	TRBJ2-3	CASRPSGAADTQYF
TRBV6-1	TRBJ2-7	CASSEGQGGQQYF
TRBV5-1	TRBJ2-7	CASRSGVKSYEQYF
TRBV5-1	TRBJ2-3	CASSFLAGVTDTQYF
TRBV4-2	TRBJ2-3	CASSQGLAPDTQYF
TRBV28	TRBJ2-7	CASSPPGVAGVDEQYF
TRBV15	TRBJ2-4	CATSLAKNIQYF
TRBV19	TRBJ1-2	CASIGLRGGGGYTF
TRBV7-2	TRBJ2-2	CASSALGLATGELFF
TRBV7-6	TRBJ2-5	CASSSATGVGETQYF
TRBV7-9	TRBJ2-7	CASSSLPFDRTEQYF
TRBV30	TRBJ2-7	CAWSGAGNSYEQYF
TRBV5-5	TRBJ1-4	CASSFDVGRGNEKLFF
TRBV5-1	TRBJ1-1	CASSLGSSTGTETEAFF
TRBV7-2	TRBJ2-1	CASSTQGTSRYNEQFF
TRBV25-1	TRBJ2-7	CASSGTGSYEYF
TRBV2	TRBJ2-5	CASKFSGGQETQYF
TRBV18	TRBJ2-4	CASSPLPQGGNIQYF